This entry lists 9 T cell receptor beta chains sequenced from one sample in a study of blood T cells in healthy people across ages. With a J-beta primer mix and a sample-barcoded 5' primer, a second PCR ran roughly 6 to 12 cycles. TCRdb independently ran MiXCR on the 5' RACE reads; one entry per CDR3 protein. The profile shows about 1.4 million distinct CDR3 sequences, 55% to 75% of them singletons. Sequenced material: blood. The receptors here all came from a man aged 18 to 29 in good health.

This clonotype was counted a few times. The CDR3 spells CASSQFPGPQETQYF. The CDR3 region has the DNA TGCGCCAGCAGCCAGTTTCCGGGTCCCCAAGAGACCCAGTACTTC. The rearrangement joins TRBV4-1 to TRBJ2-5; D is unclear. CDR3 length: 15 amino acids. The germline V gene has CDR1 MGHRA and CDR2 YSYEKL. Trimming pared 3 bases from V and 1 base from J, leaving 12 bases between.

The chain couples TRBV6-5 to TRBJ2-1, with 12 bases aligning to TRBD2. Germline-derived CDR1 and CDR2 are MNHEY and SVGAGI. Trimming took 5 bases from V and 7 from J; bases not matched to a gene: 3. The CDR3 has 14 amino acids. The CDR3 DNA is TGTGCCAGCAGTCCGACTAGCGGGGGTAATGAGCAGTTCTTC. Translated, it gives CASSPTSGGNEQFF.

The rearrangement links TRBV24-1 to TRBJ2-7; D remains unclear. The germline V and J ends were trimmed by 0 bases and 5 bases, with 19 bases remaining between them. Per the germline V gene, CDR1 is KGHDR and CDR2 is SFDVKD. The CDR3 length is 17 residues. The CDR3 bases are TGTGCCACCAGTGATTTGGGGGATATGGAGACCCACCACGAGCAGTACTTC. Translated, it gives CATSDLGDMETHHEQYF.

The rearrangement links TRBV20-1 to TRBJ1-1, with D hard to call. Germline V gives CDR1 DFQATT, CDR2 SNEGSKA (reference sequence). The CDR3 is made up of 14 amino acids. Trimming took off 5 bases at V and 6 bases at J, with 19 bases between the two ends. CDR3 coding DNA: TGCAGTGCTCCCCTCTATGGAAGCCCGGCTGAAGCTTTCTTT. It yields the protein CSAPLYGSPAEAFF.

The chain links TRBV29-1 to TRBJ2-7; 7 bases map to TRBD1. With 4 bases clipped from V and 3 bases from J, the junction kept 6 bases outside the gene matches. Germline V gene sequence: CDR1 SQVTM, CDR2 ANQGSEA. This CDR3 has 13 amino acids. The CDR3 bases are TGCAGCGTTGCTCGGCAGGGGGACTACGAGCAGTACTTC. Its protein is CSVARQGDYEQYF.

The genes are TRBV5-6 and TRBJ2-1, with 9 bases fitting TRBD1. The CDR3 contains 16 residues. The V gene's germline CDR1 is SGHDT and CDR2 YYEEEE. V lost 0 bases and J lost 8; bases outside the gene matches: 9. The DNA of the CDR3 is TGTGCCAGCAGCTTGGCCGGACAGGGGTCGAGCGATGAGCAGTTCTTC. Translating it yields CASSLAGQGSSDEQFF.

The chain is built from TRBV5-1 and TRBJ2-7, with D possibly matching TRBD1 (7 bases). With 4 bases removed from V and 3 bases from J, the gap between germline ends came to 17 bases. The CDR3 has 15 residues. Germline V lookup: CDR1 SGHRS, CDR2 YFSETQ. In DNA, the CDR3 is TGCGCCAGCAGCATGTCGGGGGACAGCCTCTACGAGCAGTACTTC. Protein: CASSMSGDSLYEQYF.

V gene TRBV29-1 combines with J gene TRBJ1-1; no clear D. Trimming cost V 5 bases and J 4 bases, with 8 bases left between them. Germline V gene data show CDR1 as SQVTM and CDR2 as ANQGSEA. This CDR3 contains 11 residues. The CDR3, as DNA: TGCAGCGTTAGGCAGTCCACTGAAGCTTTCTTT. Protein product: CSVRQSTEAFF.

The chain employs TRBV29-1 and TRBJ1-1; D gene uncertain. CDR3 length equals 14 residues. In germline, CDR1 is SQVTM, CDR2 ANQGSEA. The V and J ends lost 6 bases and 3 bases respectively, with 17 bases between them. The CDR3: CSVGLLLVDTEAFF. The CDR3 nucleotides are TGCAGCGTCGGGTTACTCCTCGTTGACACTGAAGCTTTCTTT.